The T cell receptor beta chain described here comes from a study of early stage breast cancer tumors. The protocol was immunoSEQ multiplex PCR, while the TCRdb copy is restricted to in-frame clones and leaves out a portion. This table has 9,000 to 10,000 clones, 64% appearing once. CDR1 is SNHLY and CDR2 is FYNNEI in the germline V gene. The CDR3 length is 16 residues. V lost 8 bases to trimming and J lost 3 bases; unmatched junction nucleotides: 11. Study-level findings and limits: Compared with adjacent normal breast, tumors showed about 2.5-fold denser, more clonal T cells. Blood repertoires resembled normal breast more than tumor.

With regard to this clone: Its matching antigen is unknown.

This chain uses TRBV2 with TRBJ2-3; 10 bases map to TRBD2. The TCR sequence derives from a person aged 55 to 69 with breast cancer. Sequencing was carried out using breast tumor tissue. The CDR3 sequence: CASRLLGLASTDTQYF. The CDR3 DNA sequence: TGTGCCAGCCGGCTCCTGGGACTAGCGAGTACAGATACGCAGTATTTT. Drawing the rest from reference TRBV2 and TRBJ2-3, the complete variable domain is EPEVTQTPSHQVTQMGQEVILRCVPISNHLYFYWYRQILGQKVEFLVSFYNNEISEKSEIFDDQFSVERPDGSNFTLKIRSTKLEDSAMYFCASRLLGLASTDTQYFGPGTRLTVL.